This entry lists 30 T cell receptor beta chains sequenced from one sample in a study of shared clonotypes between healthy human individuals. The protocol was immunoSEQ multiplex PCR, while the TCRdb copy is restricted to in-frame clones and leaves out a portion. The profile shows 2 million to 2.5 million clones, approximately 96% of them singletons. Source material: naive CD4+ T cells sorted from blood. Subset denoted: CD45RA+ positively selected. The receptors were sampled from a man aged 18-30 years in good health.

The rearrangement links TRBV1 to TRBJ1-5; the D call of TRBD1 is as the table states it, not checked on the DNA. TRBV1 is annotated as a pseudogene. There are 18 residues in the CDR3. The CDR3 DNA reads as TGCACCAGCAGCCAAAGGCAGGGGAAGCGATTTGTATCTCAGCCCCAGCATTTT. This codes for CTSSQRQGKRFVSQPQHF.

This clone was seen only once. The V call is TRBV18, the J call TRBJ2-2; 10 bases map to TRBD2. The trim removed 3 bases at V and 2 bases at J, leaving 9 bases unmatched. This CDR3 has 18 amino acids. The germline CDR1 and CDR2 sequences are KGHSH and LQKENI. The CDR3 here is CASSPQTSGPHNTGELFF. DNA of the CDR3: TGTGCCAGCTCACCCCAGACTAGCGGGCCTCATAACACCGGGGAGCTGTTTTTT.

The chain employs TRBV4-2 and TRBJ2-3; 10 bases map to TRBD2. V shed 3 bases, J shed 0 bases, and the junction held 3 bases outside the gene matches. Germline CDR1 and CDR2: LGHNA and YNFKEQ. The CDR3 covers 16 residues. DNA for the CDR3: TGTGCCAGCAGCCATAGCGGGGGGACAAGCACAGATACGCAGTATTTT. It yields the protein CASSHSGGTSTDTQYF.

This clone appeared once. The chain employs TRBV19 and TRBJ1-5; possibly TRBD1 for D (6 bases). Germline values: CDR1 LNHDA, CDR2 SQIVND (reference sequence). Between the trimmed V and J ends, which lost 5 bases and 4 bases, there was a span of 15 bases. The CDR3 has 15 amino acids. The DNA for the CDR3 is TGTGCCAGTAGTGATCAGTGGGGGGCTAATCAGCCCCAGCATTTT. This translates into CASSDQWGANQPQHF.

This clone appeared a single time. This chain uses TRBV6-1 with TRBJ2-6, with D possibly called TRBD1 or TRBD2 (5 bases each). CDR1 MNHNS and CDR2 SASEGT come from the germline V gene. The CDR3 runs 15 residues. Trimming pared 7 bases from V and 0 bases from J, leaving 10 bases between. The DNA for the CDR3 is TGTGCCAGCATCGATGGGGGCTCTGGGGCCAACGTCCTGACTTTC. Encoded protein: CASIDGGSGANVLTF.

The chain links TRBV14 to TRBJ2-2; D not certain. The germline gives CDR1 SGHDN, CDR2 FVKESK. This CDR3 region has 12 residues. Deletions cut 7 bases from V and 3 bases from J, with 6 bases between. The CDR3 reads CASTEDTGELFF. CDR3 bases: TGTGCCAGCACCGAGGACACCGGGGAGCTGTTTTTT.

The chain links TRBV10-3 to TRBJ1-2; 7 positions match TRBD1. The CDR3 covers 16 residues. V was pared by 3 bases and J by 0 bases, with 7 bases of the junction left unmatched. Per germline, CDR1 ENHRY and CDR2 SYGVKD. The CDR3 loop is CAISDIQGKSNYGYTF. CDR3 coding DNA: TGTGCCATCAGTGATATACAGGGGAAATCTAACTATGGCTACACCTTC.

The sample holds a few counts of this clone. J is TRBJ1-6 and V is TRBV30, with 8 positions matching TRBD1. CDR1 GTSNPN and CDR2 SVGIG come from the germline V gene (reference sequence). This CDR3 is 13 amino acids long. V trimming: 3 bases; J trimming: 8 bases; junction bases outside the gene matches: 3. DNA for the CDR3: TGTGCCTGGAGATCGGACAGGGATTCACCCCTCCACTTT. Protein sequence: CAWRSDRDSPLHF. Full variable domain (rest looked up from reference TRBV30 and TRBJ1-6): SQTIHQWPATLVQPVGSPLSLECTVEGTSNPNLYWYRQAAGRGLQLLFYSVGIGQISSEVPQNLSASRPQDRQFILSSKKLLLSDSGFYLCAWRSDRDSPLHFGNGTRLTVT.

CDR3 coding DNA: TGTGCCACCAGCATGACGGACAAATCCGCCTATGGCTACACCTTC. Its translation is CATSMTDKSAYGYTF. The V call is TRBV15, the J call TRBJ1-2, with a weak D call TRBD1 (5 bases). With 4 bases removed from V and 4 bases from J, the gap between germline ends came to 16 bases. The CDR3 has 15 amino acids. Germline loops: CDR1 LNHNV, CDR2 YYDKDF (reference sequence).

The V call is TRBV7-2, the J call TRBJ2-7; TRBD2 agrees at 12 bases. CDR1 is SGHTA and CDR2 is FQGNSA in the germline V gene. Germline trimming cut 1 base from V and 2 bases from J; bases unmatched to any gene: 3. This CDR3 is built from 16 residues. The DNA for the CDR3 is TGTGCCAGCAGCTTAGAGGCTAGCGGGGGGGCCTACGAGCAGTACTTC. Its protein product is CASSLEASGGAYEQYF.

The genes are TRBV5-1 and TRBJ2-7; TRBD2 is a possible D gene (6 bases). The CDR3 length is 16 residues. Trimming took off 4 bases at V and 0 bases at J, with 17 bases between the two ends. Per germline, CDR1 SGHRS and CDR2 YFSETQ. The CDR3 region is CASSKLSGESSYEQYF. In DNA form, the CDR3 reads TGCGCCAGCAGCAAACTTAGCGGAGAGAGCTCCTACGAGCAGTACTTC.

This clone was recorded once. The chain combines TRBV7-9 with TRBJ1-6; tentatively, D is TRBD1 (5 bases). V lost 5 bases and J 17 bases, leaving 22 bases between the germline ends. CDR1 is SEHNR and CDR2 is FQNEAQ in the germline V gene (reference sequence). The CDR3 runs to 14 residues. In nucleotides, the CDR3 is TGTGCCAGCAGCAACTCCCTTCAGGGATTCGAAGTCCACTTT. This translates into CASSNSLQGFEVHF.

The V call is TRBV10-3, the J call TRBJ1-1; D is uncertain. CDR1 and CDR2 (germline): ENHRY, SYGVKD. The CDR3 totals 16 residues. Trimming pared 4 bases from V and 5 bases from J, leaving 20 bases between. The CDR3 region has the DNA TGTGCCATCAGTGTGGTGGGTGGGAGCTGGGGAACTGAAGCTTTCTTT. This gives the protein CAISVVGGSWGTEAFF.

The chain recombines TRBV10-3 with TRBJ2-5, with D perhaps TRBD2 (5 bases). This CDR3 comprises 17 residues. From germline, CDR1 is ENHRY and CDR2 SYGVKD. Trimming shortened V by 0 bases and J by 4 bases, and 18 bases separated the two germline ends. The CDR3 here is CAISESLQIRGRETQYF. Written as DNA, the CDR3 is TGTGCCATCAGTGAGTCCCTGCAGATCCGGGGTCGAGAGACCCAGTACTTC.

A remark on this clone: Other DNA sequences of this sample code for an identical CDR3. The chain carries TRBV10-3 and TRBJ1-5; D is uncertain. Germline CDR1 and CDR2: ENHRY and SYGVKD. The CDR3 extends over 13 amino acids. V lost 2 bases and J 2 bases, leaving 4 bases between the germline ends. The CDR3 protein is CAISEEGNQPQHF. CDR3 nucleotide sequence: TGTGCCATCAGTGAGGAAGGCAATCAGCCCCAGCATTTT.

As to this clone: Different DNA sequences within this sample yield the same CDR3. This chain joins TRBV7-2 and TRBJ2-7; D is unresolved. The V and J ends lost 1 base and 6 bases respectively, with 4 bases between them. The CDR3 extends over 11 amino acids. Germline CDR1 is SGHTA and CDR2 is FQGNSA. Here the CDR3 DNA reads TGTGCCAGCAGCTTAGTGCTCGAGCAGTACTTC. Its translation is CASSLVLEQYF.

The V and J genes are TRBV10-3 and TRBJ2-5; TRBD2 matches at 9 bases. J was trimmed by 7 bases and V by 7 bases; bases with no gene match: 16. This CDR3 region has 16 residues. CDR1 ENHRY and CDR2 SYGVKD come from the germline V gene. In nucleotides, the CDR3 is TGTGCCATCAAGGCCGGGGCGGGAGGGGGAAATGGGACCCAGTACTTC. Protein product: CAIKAGAGGGNGTQYF.

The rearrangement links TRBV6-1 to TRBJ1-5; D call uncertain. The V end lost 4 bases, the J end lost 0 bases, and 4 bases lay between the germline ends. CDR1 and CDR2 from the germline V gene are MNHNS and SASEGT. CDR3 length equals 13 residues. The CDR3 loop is CASSVYSNQPQHF. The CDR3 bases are TGTGCCAGCAGTGTTTATAGCAATCAGCCCCAGCATTTT.

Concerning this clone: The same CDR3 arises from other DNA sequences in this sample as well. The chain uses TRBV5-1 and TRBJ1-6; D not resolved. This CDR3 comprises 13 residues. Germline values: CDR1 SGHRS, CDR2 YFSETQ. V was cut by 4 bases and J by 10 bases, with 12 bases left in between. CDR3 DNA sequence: TGCGCCAGCAGCCTGGCGGGGTACTCACCCCTCCACTTT. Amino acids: CASSLAGYSPLHF.

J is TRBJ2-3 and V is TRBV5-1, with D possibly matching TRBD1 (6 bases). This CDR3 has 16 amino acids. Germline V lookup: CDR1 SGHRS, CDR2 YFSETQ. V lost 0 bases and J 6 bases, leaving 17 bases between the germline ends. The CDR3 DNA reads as TGCGCCAGCAGCTTGGACCTCAGGGGCCCGGGGGATACGCAGTATTTT. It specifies CASSLDLRGPGDTQYF.

The CDR3 DNA reads TGTGCCAGCAGCCTCACTAGCGCGAAGCAGTTCTTC. This encodes CASSLTSAKQFF. V is TRBV7-9 and J is TRBJ2-1; 7 nucleotides match TRBD2. The CDR3 loop spans 12 amino acids. Germline V gives CDR1 SEHNR, CDR2 FQNEAQ (reference sequence). V lost 5 bases, J lost 11 bases, and 6 bases stayed unmatched.

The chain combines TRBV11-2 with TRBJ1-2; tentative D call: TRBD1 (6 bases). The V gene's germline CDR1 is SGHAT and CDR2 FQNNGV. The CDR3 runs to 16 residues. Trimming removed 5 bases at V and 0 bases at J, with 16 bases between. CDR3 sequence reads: CASSLGGWTANYGYTF. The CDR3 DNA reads TGTGCCAGCAGCCTAGGGGGATGGACAGCTAACTATGGCTACACCTTC.

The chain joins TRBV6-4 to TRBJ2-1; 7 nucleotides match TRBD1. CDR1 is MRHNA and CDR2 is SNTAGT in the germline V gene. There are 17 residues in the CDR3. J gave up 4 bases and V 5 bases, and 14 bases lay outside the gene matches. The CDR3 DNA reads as TGTGCCAGCAGTCCCGTCCACACAGGGGCGAGTTACAATGAGCAGTTCTTC. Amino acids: CASSPVHTGASYNEQFF.

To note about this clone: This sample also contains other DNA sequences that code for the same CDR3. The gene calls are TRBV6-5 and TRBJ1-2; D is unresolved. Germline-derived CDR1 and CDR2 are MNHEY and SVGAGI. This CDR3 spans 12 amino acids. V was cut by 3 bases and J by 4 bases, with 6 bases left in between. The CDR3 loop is CASSYRGYGYTF. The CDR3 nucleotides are TGTGCCAGCAGTTATCGGGGCTATGGCTACACCTTC.

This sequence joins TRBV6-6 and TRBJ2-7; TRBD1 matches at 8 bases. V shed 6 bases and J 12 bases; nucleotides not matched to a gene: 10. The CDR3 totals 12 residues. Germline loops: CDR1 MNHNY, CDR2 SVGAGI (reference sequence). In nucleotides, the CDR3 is TGTGCCAGCAGCCCGACAGGGGTCTTAGGGTACTTC. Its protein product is CASSPTGVLGYF.

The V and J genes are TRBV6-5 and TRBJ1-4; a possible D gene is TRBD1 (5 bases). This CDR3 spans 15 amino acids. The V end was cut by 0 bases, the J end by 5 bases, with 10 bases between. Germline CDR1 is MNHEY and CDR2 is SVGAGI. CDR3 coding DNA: TGTGCCAGCAGTTACTCGGGGGTGGGGAATGAAAAACTGTTTTTT. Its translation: CASSYSGVGNEKLFF.

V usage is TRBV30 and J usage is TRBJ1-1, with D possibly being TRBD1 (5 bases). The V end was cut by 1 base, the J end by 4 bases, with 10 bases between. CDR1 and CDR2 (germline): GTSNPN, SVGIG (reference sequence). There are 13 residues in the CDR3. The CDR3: CAWSAIGATEAFF. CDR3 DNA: TGTGCCTGGAGTGCAATAGGGGCCACTGAAGCTTTCTTT.

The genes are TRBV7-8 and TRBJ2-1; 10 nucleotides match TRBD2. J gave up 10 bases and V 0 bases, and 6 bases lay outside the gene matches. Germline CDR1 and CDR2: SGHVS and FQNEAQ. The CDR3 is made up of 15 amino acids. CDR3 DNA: TGTGCCAGCAGCTTAGCTCCTAGCGGGGGATGGGAGCAGTTCTTC. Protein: CASSLAPSGGWEQFF. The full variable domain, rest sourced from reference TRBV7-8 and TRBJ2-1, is GAGVSQSPRYKVAKRGQDVALRCDPISGHVSLFWYQQALGQGPEFLTYFQNEAQLDKSGLPSDRFFAERPEGSVSTLKIQRTQQEDSAVYLCASSLAPSGGWEQFFGPGTRLTVL.

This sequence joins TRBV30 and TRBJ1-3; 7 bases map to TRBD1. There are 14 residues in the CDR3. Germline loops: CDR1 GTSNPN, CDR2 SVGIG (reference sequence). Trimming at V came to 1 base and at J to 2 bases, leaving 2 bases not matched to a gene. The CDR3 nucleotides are TGTGCCTGGAGTGGAAGGGGGCCTGGAAACACCATATATTTT. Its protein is CAWSGRGPGNTIYF.

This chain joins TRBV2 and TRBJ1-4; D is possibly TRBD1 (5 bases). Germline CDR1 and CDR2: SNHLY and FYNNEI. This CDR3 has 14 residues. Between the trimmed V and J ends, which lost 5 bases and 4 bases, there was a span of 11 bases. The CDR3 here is CASSFQGINEKLFF. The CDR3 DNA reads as TGTGCCAGCAGTTTTCAGGGAATTAATGAAAAACTGTTTTTT.